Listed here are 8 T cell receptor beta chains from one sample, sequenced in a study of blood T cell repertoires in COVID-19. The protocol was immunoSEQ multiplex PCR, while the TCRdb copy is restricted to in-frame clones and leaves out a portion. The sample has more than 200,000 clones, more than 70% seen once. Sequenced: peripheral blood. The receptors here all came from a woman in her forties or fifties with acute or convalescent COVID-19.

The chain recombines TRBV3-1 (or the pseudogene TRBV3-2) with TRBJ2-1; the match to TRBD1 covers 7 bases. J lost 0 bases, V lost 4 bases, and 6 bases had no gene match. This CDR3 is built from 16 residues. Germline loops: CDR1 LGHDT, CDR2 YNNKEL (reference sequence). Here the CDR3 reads CASSPPGQRSYNEQFF. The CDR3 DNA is TGTGCCAGCAGCCCACCGGGACAGCGCTCCTACAATGAGCAGTTCTTC.

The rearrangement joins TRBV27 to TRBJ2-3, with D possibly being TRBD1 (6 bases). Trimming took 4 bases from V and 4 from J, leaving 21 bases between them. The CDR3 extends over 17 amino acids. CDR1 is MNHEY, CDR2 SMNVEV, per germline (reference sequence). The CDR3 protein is CASSSGYRGRAPDTQYF. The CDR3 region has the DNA TGTGCCAGCAGTTCCGGTTATAGGGGGAGAGCCCCAGATACGCAGTATTTT.

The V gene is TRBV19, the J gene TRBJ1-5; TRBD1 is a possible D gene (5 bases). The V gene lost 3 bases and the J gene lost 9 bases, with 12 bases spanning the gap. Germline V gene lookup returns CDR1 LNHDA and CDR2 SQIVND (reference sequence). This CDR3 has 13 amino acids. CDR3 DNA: TGTGCCAGTAGTATTAGTGGCGGGGGGCCCCAGCATTTT. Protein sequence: CASSISGGGPQHF.

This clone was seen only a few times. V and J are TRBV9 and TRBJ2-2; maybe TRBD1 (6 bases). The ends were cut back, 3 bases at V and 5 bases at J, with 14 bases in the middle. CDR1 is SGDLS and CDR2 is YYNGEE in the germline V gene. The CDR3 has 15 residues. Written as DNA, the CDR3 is TGTGCCAGCAGCGACTCTTACAGGGAAACCGGGGAGCTGTTTTTT. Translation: CASSDSYRETGELFF.

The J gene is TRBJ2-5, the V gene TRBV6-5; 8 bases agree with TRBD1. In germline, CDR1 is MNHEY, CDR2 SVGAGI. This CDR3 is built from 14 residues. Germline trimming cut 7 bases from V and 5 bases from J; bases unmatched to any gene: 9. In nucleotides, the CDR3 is TGTGCCAGCAACCAGCCAGGGGGCCGGGAGACCCAGTACTTC. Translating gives CASNQPGGRETQYF.

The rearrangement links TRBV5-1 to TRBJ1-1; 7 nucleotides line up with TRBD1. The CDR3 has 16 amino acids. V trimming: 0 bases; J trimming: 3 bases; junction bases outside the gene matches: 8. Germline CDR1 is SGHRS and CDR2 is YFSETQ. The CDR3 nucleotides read TGCGCCAGCAGCTTGGCGAGACAGGGTGGGGACACTGAAGCTTTCTTT. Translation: CASSLARQGGDTEAFF.

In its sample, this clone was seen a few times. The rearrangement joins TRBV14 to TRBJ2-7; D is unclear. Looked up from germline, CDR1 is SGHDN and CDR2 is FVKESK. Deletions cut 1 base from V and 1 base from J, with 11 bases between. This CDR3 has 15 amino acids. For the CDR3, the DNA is TGTGCCAGCAGCCAAGGGGTGGGCCAGTCCTACGAGCAGTACTTC. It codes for CASSQGVGQSYEQYF.

The CDR3 coding sequence is TGTGCCATCAGTATAGCGGGAGTGGGAGACACAGATACGCAGTATTTT. Amino acid sequence: CAISIAGVGDTDTQYF. The genes are TRBV10-3 and TRBJ2-3; 9 bases are a match to TRBD2. CDR1 and CDR2 (germline): ENHRY, SYGVKD. This CDR3 has 16 residues. V lost 5 bases and J lost 2; bases outside the gene matches: 8.